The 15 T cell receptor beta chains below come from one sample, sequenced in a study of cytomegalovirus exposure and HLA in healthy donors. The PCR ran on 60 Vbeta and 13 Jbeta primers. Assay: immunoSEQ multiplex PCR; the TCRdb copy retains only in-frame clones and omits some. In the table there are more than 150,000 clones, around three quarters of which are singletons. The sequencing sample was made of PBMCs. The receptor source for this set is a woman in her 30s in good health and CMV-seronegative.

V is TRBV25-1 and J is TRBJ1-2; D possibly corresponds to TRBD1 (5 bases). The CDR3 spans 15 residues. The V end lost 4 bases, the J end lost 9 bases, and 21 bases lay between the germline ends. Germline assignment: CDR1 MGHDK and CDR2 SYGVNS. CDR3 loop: CASSGWGAGRVRYTF. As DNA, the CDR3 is TGTGCCAGCAGTGGATGGGGAGCGGGACGGGTACGCTACACCTTC.

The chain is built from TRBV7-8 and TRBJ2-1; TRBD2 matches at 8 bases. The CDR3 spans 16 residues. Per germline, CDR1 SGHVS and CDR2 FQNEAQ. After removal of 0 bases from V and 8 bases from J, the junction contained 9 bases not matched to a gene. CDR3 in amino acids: CASSLAGLGNLHEQFF. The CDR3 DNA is TGTGCCAGCAGCTTAGCGGGACTAGGGAATCTTCATGAGCAGTTCTTC.

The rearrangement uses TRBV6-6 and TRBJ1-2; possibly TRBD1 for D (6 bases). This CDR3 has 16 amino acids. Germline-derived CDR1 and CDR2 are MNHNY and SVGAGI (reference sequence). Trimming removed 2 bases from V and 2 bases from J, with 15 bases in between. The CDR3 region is CASSYPPTGRNYGYTF. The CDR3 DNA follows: TGTGCCAGCAGTTACCCACCGACAGGAAGAAACTATGGCTACACCTTC.

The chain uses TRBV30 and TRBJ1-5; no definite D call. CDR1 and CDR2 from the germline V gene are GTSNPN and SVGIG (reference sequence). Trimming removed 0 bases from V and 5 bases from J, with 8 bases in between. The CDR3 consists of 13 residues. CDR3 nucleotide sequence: TGTGCCTGGAGTGTAGGGCGGGATCAGCCCCAGCATTTT. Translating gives CAWSVGRDQPQHF.

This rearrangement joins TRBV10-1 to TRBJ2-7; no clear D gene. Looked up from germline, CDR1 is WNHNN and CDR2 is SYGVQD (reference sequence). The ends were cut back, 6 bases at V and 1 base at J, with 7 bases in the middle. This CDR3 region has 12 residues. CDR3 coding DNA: TGCGCCAGCAGAAAGGAGTCCTACGAGCAGTACTTC. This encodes CASRKESYEQYF.

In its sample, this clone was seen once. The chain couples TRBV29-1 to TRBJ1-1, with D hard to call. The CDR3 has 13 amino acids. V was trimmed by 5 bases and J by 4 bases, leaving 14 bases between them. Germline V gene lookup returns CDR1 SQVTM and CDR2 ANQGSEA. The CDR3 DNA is TGCAGCGTTTATGCAGGTTTGGGCACTGAAGCTTTCTTT. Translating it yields CSVYAGLGTEAFF.

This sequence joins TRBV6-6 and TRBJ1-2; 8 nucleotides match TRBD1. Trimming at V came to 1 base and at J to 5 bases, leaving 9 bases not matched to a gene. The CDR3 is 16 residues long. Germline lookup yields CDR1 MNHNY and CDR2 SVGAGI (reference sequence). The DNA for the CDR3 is TGTGCCAGCAGTTACTTAGGAGGACAGGGAGGGTATGGCTACACCTTC. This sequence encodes CASSYLGGQGGYGYTF.

The CDR3 protein is CTSSHRLACWKETQYF. DNA for the CDR3: TGCACCAGCAGCCACCGACTAGCGTGTTGGAAAGAGACCCAGTACTTC. The chain has TRBV1 and TRBJ2-5; TRBD2, the D gene given by the table, was not confirmed from the DNA. TRBV1 is shown as a pseudogene. The CDR3 is 16 amino acids.

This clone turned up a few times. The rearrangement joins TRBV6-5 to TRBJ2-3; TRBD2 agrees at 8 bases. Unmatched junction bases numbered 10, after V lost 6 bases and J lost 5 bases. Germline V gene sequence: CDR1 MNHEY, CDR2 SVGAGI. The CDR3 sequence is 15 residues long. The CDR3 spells CASRPSGGLGDTQYF. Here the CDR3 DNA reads TGTGCCAGCAGGCCCAGCGGGGGCCTGGGAGATACGCAGTATTTT.

The CDR3 DNA reads TGTGCCAGCAGTCCCGACAGGGTCCAAGAGACCCAGTACTTC. This sequence encodes CASSPDRVQETQYF. The chain uses TRBV2 and TRBJ2-5; TRBD1 aligns across 7 bases. V dropped 5 bases and J dropped 1; count of bases not matched to a gene: 4. CDR1 is SNHLY, CDR2 FYNNEI, per germline. This CDR3 contains 14 residues.

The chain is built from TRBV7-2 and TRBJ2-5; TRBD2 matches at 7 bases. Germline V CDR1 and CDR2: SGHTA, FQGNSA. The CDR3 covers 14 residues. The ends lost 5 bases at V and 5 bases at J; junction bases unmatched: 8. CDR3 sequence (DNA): TGTGCCAGCAGCCCGCCGCTGGGGGGGGAGACCCAGTACTTC. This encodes CASSPPLGGETQYF.

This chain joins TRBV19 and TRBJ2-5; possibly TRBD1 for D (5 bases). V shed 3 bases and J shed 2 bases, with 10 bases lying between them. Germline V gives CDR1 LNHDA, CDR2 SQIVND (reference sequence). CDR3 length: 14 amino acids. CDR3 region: CASSIGAGQETQYF. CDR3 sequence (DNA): TGTGCCAGTAGTATTGGGGCAGGGCAAGAGACCCAGTACTTC.

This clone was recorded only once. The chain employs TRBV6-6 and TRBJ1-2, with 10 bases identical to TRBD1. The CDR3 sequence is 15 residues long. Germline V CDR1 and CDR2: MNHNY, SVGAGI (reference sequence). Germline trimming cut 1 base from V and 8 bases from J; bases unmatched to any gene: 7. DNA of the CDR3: TGTGCCAGCAGTTACTACGGACAGGGGGTAGAGGGCTACACCTTC. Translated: CASSYYGQGVEGYTF.

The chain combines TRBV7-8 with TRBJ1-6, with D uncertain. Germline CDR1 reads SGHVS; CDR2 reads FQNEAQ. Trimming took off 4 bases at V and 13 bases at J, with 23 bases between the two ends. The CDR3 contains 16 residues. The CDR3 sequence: CASSSKGISIGVPLHF. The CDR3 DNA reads TGTGCCAGCAGCTCAAAGGGTATATCCATCGGGGTTCCCCTCCACTTT.

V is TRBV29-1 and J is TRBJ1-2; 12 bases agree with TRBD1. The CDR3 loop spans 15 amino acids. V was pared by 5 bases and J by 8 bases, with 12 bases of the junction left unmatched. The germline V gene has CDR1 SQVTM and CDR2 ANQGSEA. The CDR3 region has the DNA TGCAGCGTTAACCCCCAGGGACAGGGGGCGGGAGGCTACACCTTC. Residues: CSVNPQGQGAGGYTF.